This is a list of T cell receptor beta chains from one sample in a study of cytomegalovirus exposure and HLA in healthy donors. This table comes from immunoSEQ multiplex PCR, and its TCRdb copy is limited to in-frame clones, with some not included. The sample has approximately 200,000 clones, roughly 72% seen once. Sequencing was performed on PBMCs. The receptors were gathered from a man aged 30-40 years in good health and CMV-seronegative. The CDR3 runs from the conserved cysteine through the conserved F or W.

TRBV28 | CASSLFDSDSPLHF
TRBV28 | CASSPSGTGDGYGYTF
TRBV7-9 | CASSSPSGTGELFF
TRBV2 | CASSVELRQFF
TRBV5-1 | CASSQGLAGVNEQFF
TRBV28 | CASSERGGNYEQYF
TRBV7-3 | CASSLTQGATDTQYF
TRBV11-3 | CASSQGQGRQETQYF
TRBV5-1 | CASSLAGGPNDEQYF
TRBV27 | CASSRTSTFYEQYF
TRBV9 | CASSGRRGLAGTDTQYF
TRBV6-1 | CASSDFRTSGSNEQFF
TRBV6-1 | CASIPTGYNEQFF
TRBV5-6 | CASSFVGRGYEQYF
TRBV19 | CASSIDRATEAFF
TRBV28 | CASSYRTGANYGYTF
TRBV7-6 | CASSLAAGGLGDTQYF
TRBV6-1 | CASSTRRDTYEQYF
TRBV7-2 | CASSPAGVHGYTF
TRBV5-1 | CASSLRQADTQYF
TRBV18 | CASSPNFSTGGGSPLHF
TRBV14 | CASSQGTSGSQTQYF
TRBV2 | CASRIGQGLSYEQYF
TRBV28 | CASRPVLTGKNRYEQYF
TRBV11-2 | CASSFREGYEQYF
TRBV28 | CASSPLDRTQETQYF
TRBV19 | CASRTGQMNTEAFF
TRBV5-4 | CALKAGGPFDEQFF
TRBV5-6 | CASSLTLGTGGYSYEQYF
TRBV28 | CASRETAREAFF
TRBV7-6 | CASSLYPAGVNPNEQFF
TRBV25-1 | CASSEPFSTGPAYNEQFF
TRBV7-7 | CASSLAGESSEQFF
TRBV7-9 | CASSLGRGLYEQYF
TRBV11-2 | CASSLAGYTEAFF
TRBV5-4 | CASSLDQGYNSPLHF
TRBV7-9 | CASRPQGAGGELFF
TRBV2 | CASSEGTEISGANVLTF
TRBV30 | CAWSALGYEQYF
TRBV7-3 | CASSSSGTAQRGEQFF
TRBV6-5 | CASSPGTSINNEQFF
TRBV10-1 | CASSDPEGTDTQYF
TRBV6-5 | CASSRQGKNTGELFF
TRBV7-2 | CASSSSVDEQFF
TRBV19 | CASKDRAPPGELFF
TRBV7-9 | CASSFGLHGGNEQFF
TRBV11-2 | CASSGGHGTSGRYEQYF
TRBV19 | CASSVGGKNIQYF
TRBV7-9 | CASSPGQGASDTQYF
TRBV7-7 | CASSRDRGIYEQFF
TRBV7-7 | CASSGTSGKETQYF
TRBV2 | CASSGQTATNEKLFF
TRBV18 | CASSPRLAGSGTQYF